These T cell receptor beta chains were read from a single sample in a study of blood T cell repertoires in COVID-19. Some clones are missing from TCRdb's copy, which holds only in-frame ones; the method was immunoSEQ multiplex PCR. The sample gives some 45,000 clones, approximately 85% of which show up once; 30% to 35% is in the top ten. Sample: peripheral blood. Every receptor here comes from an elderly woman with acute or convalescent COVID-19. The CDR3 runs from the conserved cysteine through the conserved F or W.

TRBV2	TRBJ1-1	CASEQVGTEAFF
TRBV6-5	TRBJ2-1	CASSYSGSSSYNEQFF
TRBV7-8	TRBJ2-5	CASSSPTYTSGGFGETQYF
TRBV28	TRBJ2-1	CASTSPDRANNEQFF
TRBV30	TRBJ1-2	CAWSSGTGTGYTF
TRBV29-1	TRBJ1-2	CSVVFPGFDYGYTF
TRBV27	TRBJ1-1	CASRGQLNTEAFF
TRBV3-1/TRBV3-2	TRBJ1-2	CASSQKSGGYGYTF
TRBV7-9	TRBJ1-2	CASSLDPYGYTF
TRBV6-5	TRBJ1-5	CASGGQGLRDQPQHF
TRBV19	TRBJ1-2	CASKSEVLYGYTF
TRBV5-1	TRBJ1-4	CASRPGGGHDEKLFF
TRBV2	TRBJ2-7	CASSEGGYEQYF
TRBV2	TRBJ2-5	CASSEASGGETQYF
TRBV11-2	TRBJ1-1	CASSYSGPRNTEAFF
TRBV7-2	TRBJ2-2	CASSLTSGRTGELFF
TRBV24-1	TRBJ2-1	CATSDLKRTSGIVSYNEQFF
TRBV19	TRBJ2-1	CASSPTGTSGIYEQFF
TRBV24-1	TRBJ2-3	CATSDSGLVGTDTQYF
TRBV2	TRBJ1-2	CASSGGGGGYTF
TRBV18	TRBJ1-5	CASSQEQGWPQHF
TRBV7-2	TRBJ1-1	CASSLQGLGTEAFF
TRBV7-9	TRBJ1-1	CASSLGLGGPTEAFF
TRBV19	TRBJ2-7	CASSPGGTSIYEQYF
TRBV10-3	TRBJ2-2	CAISERTSAGELFF
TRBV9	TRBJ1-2	CASSVSATETHYGYTF
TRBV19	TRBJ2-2	CASRGQNTGELFF
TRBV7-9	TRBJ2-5	CASSLAGGSETQYF
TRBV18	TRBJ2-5	CASSLTSGNLRRDSSRGQYF
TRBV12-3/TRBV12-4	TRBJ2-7	CASRLGVSYEQYF
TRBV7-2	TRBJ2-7	CASSLDGTSGIWEQYF
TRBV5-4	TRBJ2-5	CASSLLLAGGYETQYF
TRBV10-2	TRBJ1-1	CASSEGGRRNTEAFF
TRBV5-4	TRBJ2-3	CASSLTGGPPDTQYF
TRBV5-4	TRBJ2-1	CASSLNYNEQFF
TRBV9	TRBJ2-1	CASSQSGTSGSWNEQFF
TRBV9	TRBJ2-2	CASSPRSLAGATGELFF
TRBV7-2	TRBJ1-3	CASSLVPGLRAGNTIYF
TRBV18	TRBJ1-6	CASSHLIGGDSPLHF
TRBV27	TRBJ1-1	CASLRGSHLNTEAFF
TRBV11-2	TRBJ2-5	CASSLDLLLAGAGTQYF
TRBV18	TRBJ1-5	CASSPQGDQPQHF
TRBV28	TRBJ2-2	CASSHLAGLAGELFF
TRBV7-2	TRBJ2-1	CASSPVSYNEQFF
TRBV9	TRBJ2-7	CASSVDSTGGLNEQYF
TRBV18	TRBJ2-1	CASSPSALQGANEQFF
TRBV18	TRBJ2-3	CASSPPVSQGRTDTQYF
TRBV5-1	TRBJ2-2	CASTSGTGMVGELFF
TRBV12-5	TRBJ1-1	CASGLETGYTEAFF
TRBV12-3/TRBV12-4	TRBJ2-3	CASREEADTQYF
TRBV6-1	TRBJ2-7	CASSERTGSYEQYF
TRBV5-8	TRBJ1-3	CASSLELLHSGNTIYF
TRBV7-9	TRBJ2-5	CASSWGDRAQETQYF
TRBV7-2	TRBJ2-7	CASSLGQGGTYEQYF
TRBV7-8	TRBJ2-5	CASSLIGGRKETQYF
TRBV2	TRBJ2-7	CASAQRTALEQYF
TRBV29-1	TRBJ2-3	CSVAGTSGTDTQYF
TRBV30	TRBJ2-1	CARNRVAGGAYGEQFF
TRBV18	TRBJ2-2	CASSPREQGYTGELFF